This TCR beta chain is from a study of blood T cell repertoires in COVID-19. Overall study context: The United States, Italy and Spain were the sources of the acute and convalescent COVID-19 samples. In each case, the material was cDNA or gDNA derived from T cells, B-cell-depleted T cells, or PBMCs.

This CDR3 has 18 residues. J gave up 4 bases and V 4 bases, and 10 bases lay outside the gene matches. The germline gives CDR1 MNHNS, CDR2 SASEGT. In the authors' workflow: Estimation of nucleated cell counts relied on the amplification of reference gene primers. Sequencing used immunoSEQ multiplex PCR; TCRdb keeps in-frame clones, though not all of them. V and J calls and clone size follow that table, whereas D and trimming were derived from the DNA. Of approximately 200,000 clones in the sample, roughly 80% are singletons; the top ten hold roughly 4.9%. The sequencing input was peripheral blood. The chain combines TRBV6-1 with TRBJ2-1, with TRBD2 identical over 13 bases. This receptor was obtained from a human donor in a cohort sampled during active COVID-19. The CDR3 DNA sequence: TGTGCCAGCAGTGGCCGACTAGCGGGAGGCCCCCTATACAATGAGCAGTTCTTC. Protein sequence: CASSGRLAGGPLYNEQFF.